Each of the 18 T cell receptor beta chains below was sequenced from the same sample in a study of CD8 T cells in Susac syndrome. cDNA came from about 0.46 to 1 ug RNA primed by random hexamers. TCRdb redid the calling of the immunoSEQ multiplex PCR reads with MiXCR, one entry per CDR3 protein. The sample lists about 83,000 distinct CDR3 sequences, around 96% occurring once. Sequenced sample: CD8+ T cells from PBMCs. These receptors were taken from a human donor with Susac syndrome.

The chain recombines TRBV9 with TRBJ1-6; no clear D. V was trimmed by 3 bases and J by 3 bases, leaving 13 bases between them. From germline, CDR1 is SGDLS and CDR2 YYNGEE. This CDR3 is built from 16 residues. CDR3 loop: CASSAYDNLYNSPLHF. In DNA, the CDR3 is TGTGCCAGCAGCGCCTATGACAACCTCTATAATTCACCCCTCCACTTT.

This clonotype was observed a single time. The rearrangement links TRBV15 to TRBJ2-5; D might be TRBD1 (6 bases). Germline loops: CDR1 LNHNV, CDR2 YYDKDF (reference sequence). The CDR3 covers 16 residues. V lost 5 bases and J lost 0, with 16 bases in between. The CDR3 protein is CATSWAGVKYQETQYF. CDR3 bases: TGTGCCACCAGCTGGGCAGGGGTTAAGTACCAAGAGACCCAGTACTTC.

In this sample, this clonotype turned up once. CDR3 in DNA: TGTGCCAGCCTCGGACATCCGAACACCGGGGAGCTGTTTTTT. This translates into CASLGHPNTGELFF. V usage is TRBV27 and J usage is TRBJ2-2; D may be TRBD1 (5 bases). The germline gives CDR1 MNHEY, CDR2 SMNVEV (reference sequence). With 8 bases removed from V and 0 bases from J, the gap between germline ends came to 10 bases. The CDR3 has 14 amino acids.

This chain uses TRBV5-6 with TRBJ2-7; 11 nucleotides line up with TRBD1. The CDR3 loop spans 13 amino acids. The V gene end was trimmed by 4 bases and the J gene end by 3 bases; junction bases not matched to a gene: 0. The germline V gene has CDR1 SGHDT and CDR2 YYEEEE. In nucleotides, the CDR3 is TGTGCCAGCAGCGGGACAGGGGGCTACGAGCAGTACGTC. Amino acids: CASSGTGGYEQYV.

The chain couples TRBV7-3 to TRBJ2-5; 7 nucleotides match TRBD1. From germline, CDR1 is SGHTA and CDR2 FQGTGA. The CDR3 has 15 amino acids. J gave up 2 bases and V 5 bases, and 8 bases lay outside the gene matches. CDR3 residues: CASSPMPGGQETQYF. In nucleotides, the CDR3 is TGTGCCAGCAGCCCGATGCCAGGGGGACAAGAGACCCAGTACTTC.

The chain has TRBV20-1 and TRBJ1-5; D ambiguous. The CDR3 totals 13 residues. Per germline, CDR1 DFQATT and CDR2 SNEGSKA (reference sequence). V lost 2 bases and J lost 7, with 12 bases in between. The CDR3 bases are TGCAGTGCTAGACTTCACCCGAGGCAGCCCCAGCATTTT. Translation: CSARLHPRQPQHF.

The chain uses TRBV7-9 and TRBJ2-7, with 7 bases matching TRBD1. The CDR3 consists of 17 residues. V gave up 1 base and J gave up 3 bases; unmatched junction bases: 12. Germline V lookup: CDR1 SEHNR, CDR2 FQNEAQ (reference sequence). As DNA, the CDR3 is TGTGCCAGCAGCTTAGTTGGGGGCAGGGGGAGCGGCTACGAGCAGTACGTC. It translates to CASSLVGGRGSGYEQYV.

The chain employs TRBV5-4 and TRBJ2-3; TRBD2 might be the D (5 bases). This CDR3 has 15 residues. Germline CDR1 and CDR2: SGHNT and YYREEE (reference sequence). With 4 bases removed from V and 2 bases from J, the gap between germline ends came to 14 bases. The CDR3 sequence: CASSDPEAHTDTQYF. Written as DNA, the CDR3 is TGTGCCAGCAGCGACCCGGAGGCCCACACAGATACGCAGTATTTT.

This chain joins TRBV27 and TRBJ2-1, with 9 bases aligning to TRBD1. V shed 6 bases and J 4 bases; nucleotides not matched to a gene: 7. Per the germline V gene, CDR1 is MNHEY and CDR2 is SMNVEV (reference sequence). The CDR3 is 15 residues long. CDR3 coding DNA: TGTGCCAGCAGGACGGGACAGGGTGCTTACAATGAGCAGTTCTTC. Amino acids: CASRTGQGAYNEQFF.

The J gene is TRBJ2-1, the V gene TRBV29-1; possibly TRBD2 for D (5 bases). Germline CDR1 reads SQVTM; CDR2 reads ANQGSEA. The V end was cut by 4 bases, the J end by 6 bases, with 13 bases between. CDR3 size: 13 residues. This CDR3 reads CSVALVEGNEQFF. DNA of the CDR3: TGCAGCGTTGCTTTGGTCGAGGGCAATGAGCAGTTCTTC.

The V and J genes are TRBV4-3 and TRBJ2-7; 9 bases align to TRBD2. The CDR3 has 15 amino acids. CDR1 LGHNA and CDR2 YSLEER come from the germline V gene. Trimming removed 3 bases from V and 3 bases from J; junction bases left unmatched: 6. CDR3 residues: CASSHRLADLYEQYF. Written as DNA, the CDR3 is TGCGCCAGCAGCCACAGACTAGCGGACCTCTACGAGCAGTACTTC.

This sequence joins TRBV23-1 and TRBJ1-2; perhaps TRBD1 as D (5 bases). TRBV23-1 belongs to the ORF category, with a function that is uncertain. With 8 bases removed from V and 0 bases from J, the gap between germline ends came to 10 bases. CDR3 length: 13 residues. CDR3 amino acids: CASADSSNYGYTF. The CDR3, as DNA: TGCGCCAGCGCCGACAGCTCTAACTATGGCTACACCTTC.

The CDR3: CASSLVGPGWHTEAFF. The CDR3 DNA sequence: TGTGCCAGCAGTTTAGTCGGGCCAGGATGGCATACTGAAGCTTTCTTT. The chain uses TRBV28 and TRBJ1-1, with D hard to call. CDR1 is MDHEN, CDR2 SYDVKM, per germline. The CDR3 consists of 16 residues. Trimming took off 2 bases at V and 5 bases at J, with 18 bases between the two ends. The complete variable domain, with remaining parts taken from reference TRBV28 and TRBJ1-1, reads DVKVTQSSRYLVKRTGEKVFLECVQDMDHENMFWYRQDPGLGLRLIYFSYDVKMKEKGDIPEGYSVSREKKERFSLILESASTNQTSMYLCASSLVGPGWHTEAFFGQGTRLTVV.

V and J are TRBV14 and TRBJ2-6; D is unresolved. The CDR3 runs 15 residues. V gave up 4 bases and J gave up 3 bases, with 10 bases separating them. CDR1 and CDR2 from the germline V gene are SGHDN and FVKESK. CDR3 nucleotides: TGTGCCAGCAGCCGCGGTCCCGGTGGGGCCAACGTCCTGACTTTC. Its translation is CASSRGPGGANVLTF. Full variable domain (rest looked up from reference TRBV14 and TRBJ2-6): EAGVTQFPSHSVIEKGQTVTLRCDPISGHDNLYWYRRVMGKEIKFLLHFVKESKQDESGMPNNRFLAERTGGTYSTLKVQPAELEDSGVYFCASSRGPGGANVLTFGAGSRLTVL.

The chain recombines TRBV5-1 with TRBJ2-1; D is perhaps TRBD1 or TRBD2 (5 bases each). Trimming removed 4 bases at V and 1 base at J, with 15 bases between. CDR1 and CDR2 (germline): SGHRS, YFSETQ. The CDR3 spans 16 residues. The CDR3 region is CASSRGWQGSYNEQFF. The CDR3 nucleotides read TGCGCCAGCAGCCGCGGGTGGCAGGGATCCTACAATGAGCAGTTCTTC.

This clonotype was seen once. V is TRBV7-8 and J is TRBJ2-7; TRBD1 aligns across 11 bases. From germline, CDR1 is SGHVS and CDR2 FQNEAQ. V lost 2 bases to trimming and J lost 3 bases; unmatched junction nucleotides: 3. The CDR3 runs to 15 residues. Here the CDR3 DNA reads TGTGCCAGCAGCTTACGGACAGGGGGCCACTACGAGCAGTACGTC. Its translation is CASSLRTGGHYEQYV.

The rearrangement uses TRBV20-1 and TRBJ2-1; D gene ambiguous. This CDR3 has 15 residues. Germline loops: CDR1 DFQATT, CDR2 SNEGSKA (reference sequence). Between the trimmed V and J ends, which lost 5 bases and 0 bases, there was a span of 14 bases. The CDR3 loop is CSADPGWSSYNEQFF. The CDR3 coding sequence is TGCAGTGCTGACCCCGGGTGGAGCTCCTACAATGAGCAGTTCTTC.

A single count supports this clonotype. This chain links TRBV6-2 or TRBV6-3 with TRBJ2-7; TRBD1 agrees at 11 bases. The CDR3 runs 15 residues. From germline, CDR1 is MNHEY and CDR2 SVGEGT. The trim removed 7 bases at V and 4 bases at J, leaving 9 bases unmatched. The CDR3 DNA reads TGTGCCAGCAACGGACAGGGGGCGTTCGGTTACGAGCAGTACTTC. Its protein is CASNGQGAFGYEQYF.